The next 29 T cell receptor beta chains were all read from a single sample in a study of T-cell reconstitution after alpha-beta-depleted transplantation in children. Unique molecular identifiers tagged the TCRbeta library. One entry per CDR3 protein, called by TCRdb with MiXCR from the PCR reads. Among about 270,000 distinct CDR3 sequences listed, 9.5% to 10% were seen once. This material consisted of PBMCs from the stem cell graft donor, taken from the stem cell graft. The receptors come from a human donor who donated a stem cell graft to a child with SCID.

This clonotype was counted a few times. CDR3 DNA sequence: TGTGCCAGCAGTTATTCCCCCGGGACAGGAACTTCACCCCTCCACTTT. Translated, it gives CASSYSPGTGTSPLHF. This chain links TRBV6-5 with TRBJ1-6; TRBD1 agrees at 8 bases. The V gene end was trimmed by 3 bases and the J gene end by 9 bases; junction bases not matched to a gene: 10. CDR3 length: 16 residues. The germline V gene encodes CDR1 MNHEY and CDR2 SVGAGI.

This clonotype was observed a handful of times. The rearrangement joins TRBV2 to TRBJ2-7; D gene uncertain. V was shortened by 8 bases and J by 0 bases, with 14 bases between the two germline ends. The CDR3 runs to 14 residues. The germline CDR1 and CDR2 sequences are SNHLY and FYNNEI. CDR3 amino acids: CASRLGKGSYEQYF. Here the CDR3 DNA reads TGTGCCAGCCGGTTGGGAAAAGGCTCCTACGAGCAGTACTTC.

The chain employs TRBV6-4 and TRBJ2-2; weak D call: TRBD2 (5 bases). Germline lookup yields CDR1 MRHNA and CDR2 SNTAGT. V lost 7 bases and J 4 bases, leaving 16 bases between the germline ends. The CDR3 contains 15 residues. The CDR3 sequence is CASKADLLGTGELFF. The CDR3 DNA sequence: TGTGCCAGCAAAGCGGATTTGCTAGGCACCGGGGAGCTGTTTTTT.

In its sample, this clonotype was seen a few times. The CDR3 DNA is TGTGCCAGCAAAACCGGGACAGCATACAATGAGCAGTTCTTC. Translation gives CASKTGTAYNEQFF. V gene TRBV7-9 combines with J gene TRBJ2-1, with 7 nucleotides matching TRBD1. Germline V gene lookup returns CDR1 SEHNR and CDR2 FQNEAQ (reference sequence). This CDR3 has 14 residues. The V gene end was trimmed by 7 bases and the J gene end by 4 bases; junction bases not matched to a gene: 7.

In its sample, this clonotype was seen once. This chain's CDR3 is CATSAGQGLDTQYF. Written as DNA, the CDR3 is TGTGCCACCAGTGCCGGACAGGGCTTGGATACGCAGTATTTT. V and J are TRBV24-1 and TRBJ2-3, with 8 bases matching TRBD1. With V trimmed by 5 bases and J by 6 bases, 6 bases remained unmatched. CDR3 length equals 14 residues. Germline V CDR1 and CDR2: KGHDR, SFDVKD.

This clonotype was seen a handful of times. V usage is TRBV25-1 and J usage is TRBJ1-1, with a possible D match to TRBD1 (6 bases). Deletions cut 7 bases from V and 6 bases from J, with 15 bases between. Germline V lookup: CDR1 MGHDK, CDR2 SYGVNS. The CDR3 is 13 amino acids. CDR3 amino acids: CASIQGGTSEAFF. The CDR3, as DNA: TGTGCCAGCATCCAAGGGGGAACGTCTGAAGCTTTCTTT.

The sample holds many counts of this clonotype. The CDR3 loop is CAISEGASNQPQHF. CDR3 in DNA: TGTGCCATCAGTGAGGGGGCTAGCAATCAGCCCCAGCATTTT. The J gene is TRBJ1-5, the V gene TRBV10-3, with a possible D match to TRBD1 (5 bases). V shed 2 bases and J shed 0 bases, with 5 bases lying between them. The germline V gene encodes CDR1 ENHRY and CDR2 SYGVKD. The CDR3 contains 14 residues.

This clonotype was picked up a small number of times. The chain recombines TRBV6-2 or TRBV6-3 with TRBJ2-7; D unclear. Trimming stripped 6 bases from V and 4 bases from J, with 16 bases between. Germline lookup yields CDR1 MNHEY and CDR2 SVGEGT. The CDR3 totals 14 residues. Here the CDR3 DNA reads TGTGCCAGCAGCCCCACCGCACGGAGATACGAGCAGTACTTC. This gives the protein CASSPTARRYEQYF.

This chain connects TRBV7-8 to TRBJ2-7; tentative D call: TRBD2 (7 bases). The CDR3 loop spans 16 amino acids. Germline V lookup: CDR1 SGHVS, CDR2 FQNEAQ. V lost 1 base, J lost 5 bases, and 18 bases lay in between. The CDR3 DNA reads as TGTGCCAGCAGCTTAGAGGGGGGGGCGCTTTCCCACGAGCAGTACTTC. It yields the protein CASSLEGGALSHEQYF.

This chain connects TRBV4-1 to TRBJ1-2; maybe TRBD1 (5 bases). The V gene lost 1 base and the J gene lost 6 bases, with 6 bases spanning the gap. Germline V gives CDR1 MGHRA, CDR2 YSYEKL. This CDR3 has 12 residues. CDR3 protein: CASSQGGNGYTF. CDR3 DNA sequence: TGCGCCAGCAGCCAAGGGGGGAATGGCTACACCTTC.

The chain joins TRBV7-9 to TRBJ1-2; D not resolved. The ends were cut back, 4 bases at V and 5 bases at J, with 8 bases in the middle. CDR3 length equals 12 residues. Per the germline V gene, CDR1 is SEHNR and CDR2 is FQNEAQ (reference sequence). The CDR3 nucleotides are TGTGCCAGCAGCTCCTTTCTGTATGGCTACACCTTC. Translating it yields CASSSFLYGYTF.

This clonotype was detected ten times or more. Here the CDR3 reads CSARPTADFYEQYF. The CDR3, as DNA: TGCAGTGCTCGGCCCACCGCGGATTTCTACGAGCAGTACTTC. The V and J genes are TRBV20-1 and TRBJ2-7; no reliable D call. The CDR3 consists of 14 residues. V was pared by 5 bases and J by 3 bases, with 17 bases between. Germline CDR1 reads DFQATT; CDR2 reads SNEGSKA (reference sequence).

This clonotype was seen a few times. V is TRBV4-1 and J is TRBJ2-2; 8 bases line up with TRBD2. The CDR3 extends over 17 amino acids. J was trimmed by 0 bases and V by 0 bases; bases with no gene match: 3. The V gene's germline CDR1 is MGHRA and CDR2 YSYEKL. The CDR3 protein is CASSQDTAGANTGELFF. CDR3 DNA sequence: TGCGCCAGCAGCCAAGATACAGCGGGGGCGAACACCGGGGAGCTGTTTTTT.

Concerning this clonotype: This sequence may be a read error, since a much larger clone differs from it by one base. The rearrangement joins TRBV12-3 or TRBV12-4 to TRBJ2-1, with a possible D match to TRBD2 (6 bases). The CDR3 contains 15 residues. The V gene lost 5 bases and the J gene lost 2 bases, with 13 bases spanning the gap. The CDR3 DNA reads TGTGCCAGCAGTCACCTCCGCGGGGCCTACAATGAGCAGTTCTTC. It yields the protein CASSHLRGAYNEQFF.

This clonotype was picked up many times. The chain is built from TRBV3-1 and TRBJ2-3; tentatively, D is TRBD1 or TRBD2 (5 bases each). This CDR3 contains 15 residues. Trimming stripped 3 bases from V and 5 bases from J, with 15 bases between. Germline CDR1 and CDR2: LGHDT and YNNKEL (reference sequence). The CDR3 loop reads CASSQGPSVGDTQYF. The CDR3 DNA reads TGTGCCAGCAGCCAGGGACCCAGCGTTGGAGATACGCAGTATTTT.

Comments on this clonotype: This may arise from a read error, as a much more abundant clone is one base away. The rearrangement joins TRBV7-6 to TRBJ2-1, with D possibly being TRBD2 (7 bases). This CDR3 contains 15 residues. The V gene's germline CDR1 is SGHVS and CDR2 FNYEAQ. The CDR3 DNA reads as TGTGCCATCAGCTTAGGGGGGGCCGTTATGAATGAGCAGTTCTTC. Translating gives CAISLGGAVMNEQFF.

This clonotype was observed a handful of times. The genes are TRBV12-3 or TRBV12-4 and TRBJ2-5; TRBD2 agrees at 9 bases. This CDR3 contains 15 residues. With V trimmed by 6 bases and J by 1 base, 6 bases remained unmatched. In DNA, the CDR3 is TGTGCCAGCAGATACTATAGCGGGGGCCAAGAGACCCAGTACTTC. It specifies CASRYYSGGQETQYF.

The chain couples TRBV29-1 to TRBJ2-1, with 8 bases aligning to TRBD1. The trim removed 6 bases at V and 4 bases at J, leaving 8 bases unmatched. Germline V gene sequence: CDR1 SQVTM, CDR2 ANQGSEA. The CDR3 has 14 amino acids. CDR3 sequence: CSVLSDREYNEQFF. The CDR3 coding sequence is TGCAGCGTCCTCTCGGACAGGGAATACAATGAGCAGTTCTTC.

Remarks on this clonotype: One end of the junction fails to match germline, which may point to a read error. The V gene is TRBV4-2, the J gene TRBJ2-1; 8 positions agree with TRBD1. Looked up from germline, CDR1 is LGHNA and CDR2 is YNFKEQ. The CDR3 runs to 14 residues. The CDR3 reads CAISPGTGYNEQFF. The CDR3 coding sequence is TGTGCCATCAGCCCCGGGACAGGCTACAATGAGCAGTTCTTC.

This clonotype was counted at least ten times. V usage is TRBV12-3 or TRBV12-4 and J usage is TRBJ2-7; D possibly matches TRBD1 or TRBD2 (5 bases each). This CDR3 region has 14 residues. Trimming removed 6 bases from V and 5 bases from J, with 17 bases in between. CDR3 residues: CASSVRDPENEQYF. CDR3 in DNA: TGTGCCAGCAGCGTCCGGGACCCCGAGAACGAGCAGTACTTC.

This clonotype has ten or more counts. The chain has TRBV4-2 and TRBJ2-7; a possible D gene is TRBD2 (5 bases). The CDR3 is made up of 15 amino acids. In germline, CDR1 is LGHNA, CDR2 YNFKEQ. Between the trimmed V and J ends, which lost 4 bases and 3 bases, there was a span of 16 bases. CDR3: CASSPRDMRDYEQYF. The CDR3 nucleotides read TGTGCCAGCAGCCCCCGCGACATGAGGGACTACGAGCAGTACTTC.

This chain connects TRBV19 to TRBJ2-5; 14 bases align to TRBD2. This CDR3 has 17 residues. The V gene's germline CDR1 is LNHDA and CDR2 SQIVND (reference sequence). The V gene end was trimmed by 5 bases and the J gene end by 5 bases; junction bases not matched to a gene: 10. This chain's CDR3 is CASSSRLAGGVLETQYF. In DNA, the CDR3 is TGTGCCAGTAGTTCCCGACTAGCGGGGGGGGTCTTGGAGACCCAGTACTTC.

The chain combines TRBV21-1 with TRBJ1-5; the DNA was not used to check the table's D call, TRBD1. TRBV21-1 corresponds to a pseudogene. CDR3 length: 16 residues. In nucleotides, the CDR3 is TGTGCCAGCAGCAAAGAGGGGGGATATAGCAATCAGCCCCAGCATTTT. Translating gives CASSKEGGYSNQPQHF.

This clonotype has just a few counts. The J gene is TRBJ1-1, the V gene TRBV5-1, with D uncertain. V gave up 0 bases and J gave up 0 bases, with 9 bases separating them. Per the germline V gene, CDR1 is SGHRS and CDR2 is YFSETQ. CDR3 length equals 15 residues. The CDR3 sequence is CASSLGAVMNTEAFF. In DNA form, the CDR3 reads TGCGCCAGCAGCTTGGGTGCGGTTATGAACACTGAAGCTTTCTTT.

This clonotype was found a few times. The J gene is TRBJ2-1, the V gene TRBV18, with 7 bases that match TRBD1. The germline V gene has CDR1 KGHSH and CDR2 LQKENI. The CDR3 contains 14 residues. V was clipped by 2 bases and J by 5 bases; unmatched bases: 3. The CDR3 loop reads CASSPSRGNNEQFF. The CDR3 DNA follows: TGTGCCAGCTCACCAAGCAGGGGGAACAATGAGCAGTTCTTC.

This clonotype was picked up many times. This chain's CDR3 is CARGTENADTQYF. The CDR3, as DNA: TGTGCCAGGGGGACGGAAAACGCAGATACGCAGTATTTT. This sequence joins TRBV2 and TRBJ2-3; D could derive from TRBD1 or TRBD2 (5 bases each). CDR3 size: 13 residues. From germline, CDR1 is SNHLY and CDR2 FYNNEI. V lost 9 bases and J lost 4, with 14 bases in between.

This clonotype was counted many times. This rearrangement joins TRBV3-1 to TRBJ2-1, with no clear D. This CDR3 has 13 residues. V was clipped by 1 base and J by 9 bases, with 10 bases between them. CDR1 LGHDT and CDR2 YNNKEL come from the germline V gene (reference sequence). The CDR3 sequence is CASSQGAIGEQFF. CDR3 nucleotide sequence: TGTGCCAGCAGCCAAGGGGCGATAGGTGAGCAGTTCTTC.

In this sample, this clonotype turned up a few times. The chain joins TRBV20-1 to TRBJ2-5, with 11 bases that match TRBD2. J gave up 5 bases and V 0 bases, and 14 bases lay outside the gene matches. The germline V gene encodes CDR1 DFQATT and CDR2 SNEGSKA (reference sequence). The length of the CDR3 is 18 residues. The CDR3: CSARDPRGLAGGPETQYF. CDR3 nucleotide sequence: TGCAGTGCTAGAGATCCGCGTGGGCTAGCGGGGGGTCCGGAGACCCAGTACTTC.

The CDR3 DNA is TGCAGTGCTCTTACACCGATCGGGGGCCGTAATGAGCAGTTCTTC. Amino acids: CSALTPIGGRNEQFF. V usage is TRBV20-1 and J usage is TRBJ2-1; the D gene could be TRBD1 or TRBD2 (6 bases each). CDR1 is DFQATT and CDR2 is SNEGSKA in the germline V gene (reference sequence). Trimming took 5 bases from V and 7 from J, leaving 21 bases between them. CDR3 length equals 15 residues.